A selection of T cell receptor beta chains follows, all from one sample in a study of blood T cell repertoires in COVID-19. Clones were sequenced by immunoSEQ multiplex PCR, and TCRdb holds only the in-frame ones, with some missing. The table shows 84,000 or so clones, with approximately 80% occurring only once. Sequenced material: peripheral blood. The source of these receptors is a man between 65 and 80 years old with acute or convalescent COVID-19. Each CDR3 is given with its conserved first and last residue. D genes are given only for firm matches. Clone size is not always given. Where it is, it says once, few, many or a class for expanded clones.

CASSYGQNSPLHF TGTGCCAGCAGTTACGGACAGAATTCACCCCTCCACTTT - TRBV6-5 - TRBJ1-6
CAGGQANTGELFF TGTGCCGGGGGACAGGCGAACACCGGGGAGCTGTTTTTT - TRBV6-5 TRBD1 TRBJ2-2
CASSNPRDGGNTEAFF TGTGCCAGTAGTAACCCCAGGGACGGGGGGAACACTGAAGCTTTCTTT - TRBV19 - TRBJ1-1
CASSSSFWGPAPGANVLTF TGTGCCAGCAGCTCCTCCTTTTGGGGGCCGGCACCTGGGGCCAACGTCCTGACTTTC - TRBV7-9 - TRBJ2-6
CASSRDRVYTEAFF TGTGCCAGCAGTCGGGACAGGGTGTATACTGAAGCTTTCTTT - TRBV2 TRBD1 TRBJ1-1
CASSSLQGSSYEQYF TGTGCCAGTAGTTCCCTACAGGGATCTTCCTACGAGCAGTACTTC - TRBV19 - TRBJ2-7
CASSLVGGGWGTEAFF TGCGCCAGCAGCTTGGTAGGGGGAGGGTGGGGCACTGAAGCTTTCTTT - TRBV5-1 - TRBJ1-1
CASSDLGALAEETQYF TGTGCCAGCAGTGATCTCGGGGCCCTAGCGGAAGAGACCCAGTACTTC - TRBV6-1 TRBD2 TRBJ2-5
CASSEMVGVSPLHF TGTGCCAGCAGTGAAATGGTAGGGGTTTCACCCCTCCACTTT - TRBV2 - TRBJ1-6
CASSETTLDGQFF TGTGCCAGCAGCGAGACAACCCTCGACGGTCAGTTCTTC few TRBV7-2 - TRBJ2-1
CASSVAIGQASSTDTQYF TGTGCCAGCAGCGTAGCAATCGGACAGGCGTCTAGCACAGATACGCAGTATTTT - TRBV9 TRBD1 TRBJ2-3
CASSDSSGGGTDTQYF TGTGCCAGCAGTGACTCGAGCGGGGGAGGCACAGATACGCAGTATTTT - TRBV6-4 TRBD2 TRBJ2-3
CASSLGQGIYNEQFF TGTGCCAGCAGCTTAGGACAGGGGATATACAATGAGCAGTTCTTC - TRBV7-3 TRBD1 TRBJ2-1
CASTSGDTEAFF TGTGCCAGCACCTCAGGGGACACTGAAGCTTTCTTT - TRBV3-1/TRBV3-2 - TRBJ1-1
CASSFWARGNTEAFF TGTGCCAGCAGTTTTTGGGCTCGGGGGAACACTGAAGCTTTCTTT - TRBV27 - TRBJ1-1
CASTWDSSNQPQHF TGTGCCAGTACCTGGGACAGTTCAAATCAGCCCCAGCATTTT - TRBV19 TRBD1 TRBJ1-5
CASSPNQGAHEQYF TGTGCCAGCAGTCCGAATCAGGGGGCTCACGAGCAGTACTTC few TRBV5-6 TRBD1 TRBJ2-7
CASSLGTSGTDTQYF TGTGCCAGCAGCTTAGGGACTAGCGGCACAGATACGCAGTATTTT - TRBV7-6 TRBD2 TRBJ2-3
CASSLNNNQPQHF TGCGCCAGCAGCTTGAATAACAATCAGCCCCAGCATTTT - TRBV5-1 - TRBJ1-5
CATSDRAYNSPLHF TGTGCCACCTCGGACAGGGCCTATAATTCACCCCTCCACTTT - TRBV19 TRBD1 TRBJ1-6
CASSIGEQRGTEAFF TGTGCCAGTAGTATTGGGGAACAAAGGGGCACTGAAGCTTTCTTT once TRBV19 - TRBJ1-1
CASSPQGHASYGYTF TGTGCCAGCTCACCGCAGGGGCACGCCTCCTATGGCTACACCTTC few TRBV18 - TRBJ1-2
CASSAGGDYNEQFF TGTGCCAGCAGCGCCGGGGGGGATTACAATGAGCAGTTCTTC - TRBV7-3 TRBD2 TRBJ2-1
CASSSTSAHRDRGVEQFF TGTGCCAGCAGCTCCACCTCGGCTCACCGGGACAGGGGAGTTGAGCAGTTCTTC few TRBV7-9 TRBD1 TRBJ2-1
CASSPQGVNTEAFF TGTGCCAGCAGCCCCCAGGGGGTGAACACTGAAGCTTTCTTT - TRBV11-2 TRBD1 TRBJ1-1
CASRFGQDDEQFF TGCGCCAGCAGATTCGGACAGGACGATGAGCAGTTCTTC - TRBV5-1 TRBD1 TRBJ2-1
CASSPSTVNQPQHF TGTGCCAGCAGTCCCTCGACAGTTAATCAGCCCCAGCATTTT - TRBV27 - TRBJ1-5
CASQAGYNSPLHF TGTGCCTCTCAAGCCGGTTATAATTCACCCCTCCACTTT - TRBV19 - TRBJ1-6
CASSQEWRGQLPLHF TGCGCCAGCAGCCAAGAATGGAGGGGGCAACTACCCCTCCACTTT few TRBV4-1 TRBD1 TRBJ1-6
CASSDGQGSQPQHF TGTGCCAGCAGTGACGGGCAGGGAAGTCAGCCCCAGCATTTT - TRBV6-1 - TRBJ1-5
CASSPSGGGTDTQYF TGTGCCAGCAGCCCAAGCGGGGGAGGCACAGATACGCAGTATTTT - TRBV7-6 TRBD2 TRBJ2-3
CAWSWFGQLNTGELFF TGTGCCTGGAGTTGGTTTGGACAATTGAACACCGGGGAGCTGTTTTTT - TRBV30 - TRBJ2-2
CASRLDRGQETEAFF TGTGCCAGCAGGCTGGACAGGGGTCAGGAGACTGAAGCTTTCTTT - TRBV2 TRBD1 TRBJ1-1
CASSESRRPRGGYTF TGTGCCAGCAGTGAATCGCGGAGGCCGAGGGGGGGCTACACCTTC - TRBV25-1 - TRBJ1-2
CSAIEGHGYGYTF TGCAGTGCTATTGAAGGACACGGCTATGGCTACACCTTC - TRBV20-1 - TRBJ1-2
CASSPPGNTEAFF TGTGCCAGCAGCCCCCCCGGGAACACTGAAGCTTTCTTT - TRBV5-6 - TRBJ1-1
CAITPDRNTEAFF TGTGCCATCACTCCGGACAGGAACACTGAAGCTTTCTTT - TRBV10-3 - TRBJ1-1
CASSLVRNTGGLFF TGCGCCAGCAGCTTGGTCAGAAACACCGGGGGGCTGTTTTTT - TRBV5-1 - TRBJ2-2
CASSLDWPSGQPQHF TGTGCCAGCAGTTTAGATTGGCCTTCGGGTCAGCCCCAGCATTTT - TRBV2 - TRBJ1-5
CASSLGQGFGEKLFF TGCGCCAGCAGCTTGGGACAGGGTTTTGGTGAAAAACTGTTTTTT - TRBV5-1 TRBD1 TRBJ1-4
CASSLGGEAQPQHF TGTGCCAGCAGCTTGGGGGGGGAGGCTCAGCCCCAGCATTTT - TRBV5-4 - TRBJ1-5
CASSLLRDEKLFF TGTGCCAGCAGCTTGTTGAGGGATGAAAAACTGTTTTTT - TRBV5-6 - TRBJ1-4
CASSEGEGSYNSPLHF TGTGCCAGCAGTGAAGGGGAGGGCTCCTATAATTCACCCCTCCACTTT - TRBV6-1 - TRBJ1-6
CASSLYVAGGQGTQYF TGTGCCAGCAGCCTTTATGTAGCGGGGGGGCAGGGTACGCAGTATTTT - TRBV11-2 TRBD2 TRBJ2-3
CASSLPRDSSTDTQYF TGTGCCAGCAGTTTACCCCGGGACAGTTCCACAGATACGCAGTATTTT few TRBV28 TRBD1 TRBJ2-3
CAISDGQGGEQYF TGTGCCATCAGTGACGGGCAGGGCGGCGAGCAGTACTTC - TRBV10-3 - TRBJ2-7
CASTIHGPRGAGNTIYF TGTGCCAGCACCATCCACGGGCCTCGGGGAGCTGGAAACACCATATATTTT - TRBV28 - TRBJ1-3
CASSPPIGGGTDTQYF TGTGCCAGCTCACCACCGATTGGAGGGGGCACAGATACGCAGTATTTT - TRBV18 - TRBJ2-3
CASSVTSGGKDEQFF TGTGCCAGCAGCGTGACTAGCGGGGGAAAGGATGAGCAGTTCTTC - TRBV9 TRBD2 TRBJ2-1
CASSLPDRRYEQYF TGCGCCAGCAGCTTGCCGGACAGGCGCTACGAGCAGTACTTC - TRBV5-1 TRBD1 TRBJ2-7
CASSQNGNQETQYF TGTGCCAGCAGCCAAAACGGGAATCAAGAGACCCAGTACTTC - TRBV3-1/TRBV3-2 - TRBJ2-5
CASSSGQGEISYGYTF TGTGCCAGCAGCTCGGGACAGGGGGAGATCAGCTATGGCTACACCTTC - TRBV5-4 TRBD1 TRBJ1-2
CASSRGGDLTGELFF TGCGCCAGCTCCCGGGGAGGGGACCTCACCGGGGAGCTGTTTTTT - TRBV5-1 TRBD2 TRBJ2-2
CASSQVRVNEQFF TGTGCCAGCAGCCAAGTCAGGGTCAATGAGCAGTTCTTC - TRBV14 - TRBJ2-1
CASRGGGSYNEQFF TGTGCCAGCCGGGGAGGGGGGTCCTACAATGAGCAGTTCTTC few TRBV6-5 - TRBJ2-1
CSVETDRGYEQYF TGCAGCGTTGAGACGGACAGGGGCTACGAGCAGTACTTC once TRBV29-1 TRBD1 TRBJ2-7
CASSLSWDSGELFF TGTGCCAGCAGTTTATCGTGGGACAGCGGGGAGCTGTTTTTT - TRBV28 TRBD1 TRBJ2-2
CATVTTADDEKLFF TGCGCCACCGTAACGACTGCAGATGATGAAAAACTGTTTTTT - TRBV10-2 - TRBJ1-4
CASSLARGSGELFF TGTGCCAGCAGCTTAGCCAGGGGGTCCGGGGAGCTGTTTTTT - TRBV7-2 TRBD1 TRBJ2-2
CASSQDTSLGSIYF TGCGCCAGCAGTCAAGACACTTCTTTAGGCTCCATATATTTT - TRBV23-1 - TRBJ1-3